The next 5 T cell receptor beta chains were all read from a single sample in a study of STAT5B mutations in CD4+ large granular lymphocyte leukemia. Clones were read by immunoSEQ multiplex PCR, and TCRdb kept only the in-frame ones, dropping some. The sample holds approximately 31,000 clones; around 67% are singletons and the top ten take roughly 2%. Sample: CD4+ T cells from blood buffy coats. Source of these receptors: a human donor in good health.

This sequence joins TRBV10-3 and TRBJ2-7; TRBD2 agrees at 7 bases. CDR1 and CDR2 from the germline V gene are ENHRY and SYGVKD. This CDR3 has 16 residues. J gave up 3 bases and V 2 bases, and 10 bases lay outside the gene matches. The CDR3 sequence is CAISEQRGGPIYEQYF. Here the CDR3 DNA reads TGTGCCATCAGTGAGCAACGCGGGGGACCCATCTACGAGCAGTACTTC.

The V and J genes are TRBV5-6 and TRBJ2-7, with 9 bases lining up with TRBD1. The CDR3 runs 15 residues. Trimming took 2 bases from V and 2 from J; bases not matched to a gene: 5. Looked up from germline, CDR1 is SGHDT and CDR2 is YYEEEE. This CDR3 is CASSLPQGATYEQYF. The CDR3 bases are TGTGCCAGCAGCTTACCACAGGGGGCTACCTACGAGCAGTACTTC.

The chain couples TRBV28 to TRBJ1-2; D ambiguous. From germline, CDR1 is MDHEN and CDR2 SYDVKM. The CDR3 is 13 residues long. Trimming stripped 3 bases from V and 4 bases from J, with 9 bases between. The CDR3 protein is CASSLSGVYGYTF. CDR3 nucleotides: TGTGCCAGCAGTTTGAGCGGGGTCTATGGCTACACCTTC.

There are a few counts of this clone. The chain uses TRBV5-1 and TRBJ1-1, with TRBD1 matching 7 bases. Trimming cost V 2 bases and J 1 base; bases outside gene matches: 14. Germline CDR1 is SGHRS and CDR2 is YFSETQ. The CDR3 loop spans 18 amino acids. The CDR3 sequence: CASSLDRGTVVTNTEAFF. For the CDR3, the DNA is TGCGCCAGCAGCTTAGATCGCGGGACAGTCGTGACGAACACTGAAGCTTTCTTT.

The gene calls are TRBV6-5 and TRBJ2-5, with 8 positions matching TRBD1. Trimming at V came to 6 bases and at J to 4 bases, leaving 7 bases not matched to a gene. CDR3 length: 14 amino acids. Germline V lookup: CDR1 MNHEY, CDR2 SVGAGI. The CDR3 DNA reads TGTGCCAGCAGACTCACAGGGGGGACAGAGACCCAGTACTTC. Its translation: CASRLTGGTETQYF.